The entry that follows covers one T cell receptor beta chain sequence. Its antigen is still unknown. The data belong to a study of T cells expressing NK-cell markers. TCRdb re-called the 5' RACE reads and gives one entry per CDR3 protein, without DNA. This repertoire includes a few hundred thousand distinct CDR3 sequences. Study results and limitations: Among several donors, these clonotypes also ranked first in the CD3+CD56-NKG2C+ fraction.

CDR1 is SQVTM, CDR2 ANQGSEA, per germline. The CDR3 has 17 residues. The specimen was blood T cells: a sorted CD56 or NKG2C T cell subset, CD4+ or CD8+ T cells, or bulk PBMC T cells (not recorded which). J is TRBJ2-1 and V is TRBV29-1; the D gene TCRdb calls, TRBD2, cannot be checked with no DNA. The source is a man aged 18 to 30 in good health. The CDR3 sequence is CSVGWTSGASSYNEQFF.